The 6 T cell receptor beta chains presented below share a single source sample, sequenced in a study of shared clonotypes between healthy human individuals. Terminally differentiated effector memory CD45RA+ cells were excluded from the naive CD8 cells, which were CD45RO-negative and positively selected for CCR7. The method was immunoSEQ multiplex PCR; TCRdb's version includes in-frame clones alone and lacks a portion of them. The sample contains some 2,000,000 clones, less than 95% of which appear only once. The sequencing input was naive CD8+ T cells sorted from blood. The receptors were sampled from a man aged 18 to 29 in good health.

This clone appeared a single time. V usage is TRBV7-8 and J usage is TRBJ1-2; D gene uncertain. From germline, CDR1 is SGHVS and CDR2 FQNEAQ. V was trimmed by 4 bases and J by 4 bases, leaving 16 bases between them. The CDR3 consists of 15 residues. Here the CDR3 DNA reads TGTGCCAGCAGCTACGATAGGACGGCCTCCTATGGCTACACCTTC. It codes for CASSYDRTASYGYTF.

V and J are TRBV18 and TRBJ2-7; 11 bases are a match to TRBD1. Trimming removed 5 bases from V and 0 bases from J; junction bases left unmatched: 0. This CDR3 is built from 14 residues. Germline V lookup: CDR1 KGHSH, CDR2 LQKENI. CDR3 in amino acids: CASSGTGGSYEQYF. The CDR3 coding sequence is TGTGCCAGCTCAGGGACAGGGGGCTCCTACGAGCAGTACTTC.

For this clone: A much larger clone differs from this one at a single base, so this may be a read error. The V gene is TRBV7-6, the J gene TRBJ2-7; D remains ambiguous. Trimming removed 1 base from V and 0 bases from J, with 4 bases in between. Germline CDR1 is SGHVS and CDR2 is FNYEAQ. This CDR3 has 13 amino acids. In DNA form, the CDR3 reads TGTGCCAGCAGCTTAGACCACTCCTACGAGCAGTACTTC. Translating gives CASSLDHSYEQYF.

This chain links TRBV14 with TRBJ2-7; D may correspond to TRBD1 or TRBD2 (5 bases each). Between the trimmed V and J ends, which lost 0 bases and 1 base, there was a span of 25 bases. Germline lookup yields CDR1 SGHDN and CDR2 FVKESK. The CDR3 spans 20 residues. The CDR3 sequence is CASSQETIGTSAPVSYEQYF. CDR3 nucleotide sequence: TGTGCCAGCAGCCAAGAGACCATTGGGACGTCAGCTCCCGTATCCTACGAGCAGTACTTC.

With regard to this clone: A much larger clonotype is one base distant, so this may be a read error. This sample includes further DNA sequences coding for the same CDR3. The chain combines TRBV2 with TRBJ1-1; D may be TRBD1 (5 bases). The CDR3 runs to 13 residues. Trimming took off 6 bases at V and 0 bases at J, with 8 bases between the two ends. Looked up from germline, CDR1 is SNHLY and CDR2 is FYNNEI. The chain's CDR3 is CASSLGVNTEAFF. DNA for the CDR3: TGTGCCAGCAGCTTAGGGGTGAACACTGAAGCTTTCTTT.

The V call is TRBV27, the J call TRBJ2-7, with D unclear. CDR1 is MNHEY, CDR2 SMNVEV, per germline (reference sequence). V lost 1 base and J lost 5, with 9 bases in between. The length of the CDR3 is 13 residues. The CDR3 DNA reads as TGTGCCAGCAGTTTATTGACTTCGAACGAGCAGTACTTC. Translated: CASSLLTSNEQYF.